The present T cell receptor (beta chain) was sequenced within a study of T cell changes during pregnancy in multiple sclerosis. Germline-derived CDR1 and CDR2 are SNHLY and FYNNEI. The V end lost 8 bases, the J end lost 12 bases, and 17 bases lay between the germline ends. The CDR3 has 12 amino acids. Clones were read by immunoSEQ multiplex PCR, and TCRdb kept only the in-frame ones, dropping some. The data hold 40,000 to 55,000 clones, with around 94% observed a single time. The J gene is TRBJ2-1, the V gene TRBV2; D is unresolved. The origin of this receptor is a female donor with multiple sclerosis, enrolled in a pregnancy study. The specimen comprised CD4+ T cells from peripheral blood mononuclear cells, sampled before pregnancy. The CDR3 protein is CASGLERAGQFF. Written as DNA, the CDR3 is TGTGCCAGCGGGTTGGAGCGCGCCGGGCAGTTCTTC.